This note documents a single T cell receptor (beta chain) sequence. This CDR3 contains 14 residues. V lost 3 bases to trimming and J lost 3 bases, with 15 bases between them. The germline V gene encodes CDR1 DFQATT and CDR2 SNEGSKA (reference sequence). The sample comes from a study of patients and donors after allogeneic stem cell transplantation. TCRdb called the RT-PCR reads again in MiXCR, with one record for every CDR3 protein. This table has some 880,000 distinct CDR3 sequences, over 15% appearing once. The clonotype originates from a human donor who was either an allogeneic HSCT recipient or a stem cell or donor lymphocyte infusion donor (not recorded which). It is not recorded whose cells these are; they may come from a transplant donor. Material: blood, either unsorted or a sorted T cell fraction (not recorded which). V gene TRBV20-1 combines with J gene TRBJ2-7; D may be TRBD1 or TRBD2 (6 bases each). The CDR3 bases are TGCAGTGCTAGGAGGGGGGAGATAGGCTACGAGCAGTACTTC. It translates to CSARRGEIGYEQYF.